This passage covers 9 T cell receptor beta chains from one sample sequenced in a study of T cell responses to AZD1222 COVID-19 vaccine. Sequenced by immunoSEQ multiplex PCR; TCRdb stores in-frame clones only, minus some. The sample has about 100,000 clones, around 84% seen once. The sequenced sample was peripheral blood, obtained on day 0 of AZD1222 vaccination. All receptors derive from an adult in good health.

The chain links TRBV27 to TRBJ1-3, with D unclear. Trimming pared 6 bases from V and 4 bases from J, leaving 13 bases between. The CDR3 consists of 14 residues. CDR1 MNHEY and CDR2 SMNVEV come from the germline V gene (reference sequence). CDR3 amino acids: CASSPKGAGNTIYF. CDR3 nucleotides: TGTGCCAGCAGCCCGAAGGGAGCAGGAAACACCATATATTTT.

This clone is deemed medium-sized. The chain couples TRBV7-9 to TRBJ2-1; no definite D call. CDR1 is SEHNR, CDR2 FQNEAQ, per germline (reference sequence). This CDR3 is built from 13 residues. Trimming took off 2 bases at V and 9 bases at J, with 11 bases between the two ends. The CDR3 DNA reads TGTGCCAGCAGCTTATTAACTCAGCTTGAGCAGTTCTTC. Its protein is CASSLLTQLEQFF.

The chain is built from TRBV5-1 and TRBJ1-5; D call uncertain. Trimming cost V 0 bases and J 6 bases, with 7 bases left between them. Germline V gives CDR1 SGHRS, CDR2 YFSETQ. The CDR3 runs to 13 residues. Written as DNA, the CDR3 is TGCGCCAGCAGCTTGGGGAGAGGTCAGCCCCAGCATTTT. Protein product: CASSLGRGQPQHF. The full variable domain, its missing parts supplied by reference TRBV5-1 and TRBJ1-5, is KAGVTQTPRYLIKTRGQQVTLSCSPISGHRSVSWYQQTPGQGLQFLFEYFSETQRNKGNFPGRFSGRQFSNSRSEMNVSTLELGDSALYLCASSLGRGQPQHFGDGTRLSIL.

In DNA, the CDR3 is TGTGCCAGCAGTTTTAGACAGGGGGCTTGGGGGACTGAAGCTTTCTTT. Encoded protein: CASSFRQGAWGTEAFF. The chain links TRBV28 to TRBJ1-1; TRBD1 aligns across 10 bases. Looked up from germline, CDR1 is MDHEN and CDR2 is SYDVKM. The ends lost 3 bases at V and 5 bases at J; junction bases unmatched: 9. CDR3 length equals 16 residues.

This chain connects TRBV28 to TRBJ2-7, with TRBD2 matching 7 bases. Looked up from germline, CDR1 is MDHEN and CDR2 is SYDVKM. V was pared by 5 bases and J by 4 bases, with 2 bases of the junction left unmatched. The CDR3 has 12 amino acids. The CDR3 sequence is CASSTGGYEQYF. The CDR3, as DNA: TGTGCCAGCAGTACGGGGGGTTACGAGCAGTACTTC.

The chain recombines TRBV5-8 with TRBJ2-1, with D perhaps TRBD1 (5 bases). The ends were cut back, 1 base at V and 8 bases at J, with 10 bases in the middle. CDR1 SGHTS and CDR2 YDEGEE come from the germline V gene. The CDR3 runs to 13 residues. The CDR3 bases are TGTGCCAGCAGCTTGTCCAGGGATCATGAGCAGTTCTTC. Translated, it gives CASSLSRDHEQFF.

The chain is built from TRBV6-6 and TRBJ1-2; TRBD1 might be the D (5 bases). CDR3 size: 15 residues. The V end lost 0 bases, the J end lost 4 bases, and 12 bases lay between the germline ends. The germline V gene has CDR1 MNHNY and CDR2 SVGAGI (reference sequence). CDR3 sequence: CASSYSLGQGYGYTF. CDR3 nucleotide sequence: TGTGCCAGCAGTTACTCGTTGGGGCAAGGCTATGGCTACACCTTC.

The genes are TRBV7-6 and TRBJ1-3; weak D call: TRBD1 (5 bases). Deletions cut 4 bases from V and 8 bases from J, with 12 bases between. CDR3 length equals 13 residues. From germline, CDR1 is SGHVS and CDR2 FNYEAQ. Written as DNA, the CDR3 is TGTGCCAGCAGCTCACGGATGGGGGACACCATATATTTT. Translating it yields CASSSRMGDTIYF.

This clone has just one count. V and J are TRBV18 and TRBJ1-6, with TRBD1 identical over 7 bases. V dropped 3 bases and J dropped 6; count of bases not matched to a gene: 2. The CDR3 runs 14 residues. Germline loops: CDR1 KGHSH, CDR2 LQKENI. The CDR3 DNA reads TGTGCCAGCTCACCCGGACAGGTTAATTCACCCCTCCACTTT. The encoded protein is CASSPGQVNSPLHF.